This T cell receptor (beta chain) was identified during a study of T-cell memory formation after mild COVID-19. Overall study findings and caveats: Whereas later expanders leaned CD4+, clones contracting day 15 to 85 showed a balanced CD4/CD8 makeup. Pre-infection memory held some responding clones, suggesting pre-existing cross-reactive T cells responded.

TCRdb re-analysed the 5' RACE reads in MiXCR, keeping a single row per CDR3 protein. The table records about 350,000 distinct CDR3 sequences, less than 25% of them present only once. Concerning this clonotype itself: Its specificity is not known.

Germline V gives CDR1 SGHRS, CDR2 YFSETQ. Trimming took 5 bases from V and 4 from J, leaving 15 bases between them. The CDR3 has 14 residues. The chain uses TRBV5-1 and TRBJ1-1, with a tentative D call TRBD1 (5 bases). Sequenced: PBMCs or a T cell subset sorted from them (not recorded which). The receptor was isolated from a young man who had mild COVID-19 (a few samples of this study predate the infection). Cell type and time point are not known. This CDR3 is CASSIGDIGTEAFF. The CDR3 bases are TGCGCCAGCAGTATAGGGGATATCGGCACTGAAGCTTTCTTT.